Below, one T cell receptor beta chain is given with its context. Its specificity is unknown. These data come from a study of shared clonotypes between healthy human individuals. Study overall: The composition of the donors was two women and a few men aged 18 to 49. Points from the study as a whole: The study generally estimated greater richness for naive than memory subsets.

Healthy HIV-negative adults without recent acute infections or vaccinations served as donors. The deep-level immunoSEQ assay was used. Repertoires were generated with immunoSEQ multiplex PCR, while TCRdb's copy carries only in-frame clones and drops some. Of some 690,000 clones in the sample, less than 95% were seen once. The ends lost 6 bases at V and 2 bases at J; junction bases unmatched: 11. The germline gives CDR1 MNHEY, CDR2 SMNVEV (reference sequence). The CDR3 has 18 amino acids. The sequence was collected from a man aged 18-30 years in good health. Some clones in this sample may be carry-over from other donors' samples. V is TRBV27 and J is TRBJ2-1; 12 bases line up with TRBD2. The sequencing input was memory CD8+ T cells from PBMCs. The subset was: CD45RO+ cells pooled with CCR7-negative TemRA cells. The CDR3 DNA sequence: TGTGCCAGCAGCATAGGGGCTAGCGGGAGGGTCCCCTACAATGAGCAGTTCTTC. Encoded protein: CASSIGASGRVPYNEQFF.